The rows below give T cell receptor beta chains drawn from one sample of a study of blood T cell repertoires in COVID-19. The data were produced by immunoSEQ multiplex PCR, yet TCRdb's version contains in-frame clones alone and is incomplete. The table shows 300,000 to 400,000 clones, with around 84% occurring only once. The sample consisted of PBMCs or T cells enriched from blood (not recorded which). Every receptor here comes from a woman aged 25-40 years who had been exposed to COVID-19. CDR3s include the opening cysteine and the closing phenylalanine or tryptophan. The D gene is left open where the match is weak. Not every row has a clone size; where given, it reads once, few, many or a size class.

d_call clone_size j_call v_call cdr3_aa cdr3_nt
TRBD2 NA TRBJ2-7 TRBV18 CASSRGLAGLSSYEQYF TGTGCCAGCTCACGTGGACTAGCGGGCCTCAGCTCCTACGAGCAGTACTTC
TRBD1 NA TRBJ2-1 TRBV5-1 CASSLNGQGLNNEQFF TGCGCCAGCAGCTTGAACGGACAGGGTTTAAACAATGAGCAGTTCTTC
NA NA TRBJ1-2 TRBV6-1 CASSEGSGHNYGYTF TGTGCCAGCAGTGAAGGTTCAGGGCATAACTATGGCTACACCTTC
TRBD2 NA TRBJ2-7 TRBV27 CASRSGGSYEQYF TGTGCCAGCCGATCCGGGGGGTCATACGAGCAGTACTTC
NA NA TRBJ1-6 TRBV7-2 CASSSRGLNSPLHF TGTGCCAGCAGCTCACGGGGTCTGAATTCACCCCTCCACTTT
TRBD1 NA TRBJ1-1 TRBV18 CASSPRDRDTEAFF TGTGCCAGCTCACCAAGGGACAGGGACACTGAAGCTTTCTTT
NA NA TRBJ2-4 TRBV5-6 CASSLGGNIQYF TGTGCCAGCAGCTTGGGCGGAAACATTCAGTACTTC
NA few TRBJ1-5 TRBV30 CAWRADTHQPQHF TGTGCCTGGAGGGCAGACACTCATCAGCCCCAGCATTTT
NA NA TRBJ1-2 TRBV20-1 CSASGIHGYTF TGCAGTGCTAGCGGGATCCATGGCTACACCTTC
TRBD1 NA TRBJ1-1 TRBV20-1 CRLQGAREAFF TGCAGATTACAGGGGGCGCGAGAAGCTTTCTTT
TRBD2 NA TRBJ2-1 TRBV11-2 CASSLTSGRNEQFF TGTGCCAGCAGCTTGACTAGCGGGAGAAATGAGCAGTTCTTC
NA NA TRBJ1-1 TRBV5-1 CASSLAPSGNTEAFF TGCGCCAGCAGCTTGGCTCCCAGCGGGAACACTGAAGCTTTCTTT
TRBD1 few TRBJ2-7 TRBV5-6 CASSLSGQSSYEQYF TGTGCCAGCAGCCTCTCGGGACAGAGCTCCTACGAGCAGTACTTC
NA NA TRBJ2-1 TRBV30 CAWCTGDSLYNEQFF TGTGCCTGGTGTACGGGGGACAGCCTCTACAATGAGCAGTTCTTC
NA once TRBJ1-5 TRBV28 CASSLLQGRGQPQHF TGTGCCAGCAGTTTATTACAGGGAAGGGGTCAGCCCCAGCATTTT
TRBD1 NA TRBJ2-2 TRBV19 CASSFPGTVYTGELFF TGTGCCAGTAGTTTCCCTGGGACAGTTTACACCGGGGAGCTGTTTTTT
TRBD2 NA TRBJ2-1 TRBV5-1 CASSTLAGEGARNEQFF TGCGCCAGCAGCACGTTAGCGGGAGAGGGGGCAAGGAATGAGCAGTTCTTC
NA NA TRBJ1-2 TRBV10-3 CAISDRGAEGYTF TGTGCCATCAGTGATCGGGGGGCGGAAGGCTACACCTTC
NA NA TRBJ2-6 TRBV2 CASSVQGSPGANVLTF TGTGCCAGCAGTGTCCAGGGATCCCCTGGGGCCAACGTCCTGACTTTC
NA NA TRBJ2-7 TRBV4-1 CASSQNSQPSYEQYF TGCGCCAGCAGCCAAAATTCACAGCCTTCCTACGAGCAGTACTTC